This passage covers 16 T cell receptor beta chains from one sample sequenced in a study of patients and donors after allogeneic stem cell transplantation. One entry per CDR3 protein results from TCRdb running MiXCR on the RT-PCR reads. The data hold approximately 210,000 distinct CDR3 sequences, with 40% to 45% observed a single time. Material for sequencing was blood, either unsorted or a sorted T cell fraction (not recorded which). Receptors originate from a human donor who was either an allogeneic HSCT recipient or a stem cell or donor lymphocyte infusion donor (not recorded which). It is not recorded whose cells these are; they may come from a transplant donor.

The chain has TRBV15 and TRBJ1-5; D is uncertain. CDR1 is LNHNV and CDR2 is YYDKDF in the germline V gene (reference sequence). Trimming shortened V by 0 bases and J by 7 bases, and 13 bases separated the two germline ends. CDR3 size: 15 residues. The CDR3 DNA is TGTGCCACCAGCAGAGAGACTCTTATGGGGCAGCCCCAGCATTTT. It yields the protein CATSRETLMGQPQHF.

This chain links TRBV12-3 or TRBV12-4 with TRBJ1-4; TRBD1 agrees at 7 bases. V lost 6 bases, J lost 4 bases, and 11 bases stayed unmatched. The CDR3 is 16 residues long. The CDR3 spells CASSPGTDLFNEKLFF. CDR3 coding DNA: TGTGCCAGCAGCCCGGGGACAGATTTATTTAATGAAAAACTGTTTTTT.

This chain uses TRBV20-1 with TRBJ1-2; no firm D call. With 4 bases removed from V and 3 bases from J, the gap between germline ends came to 9 bases. Germline V lookup: CDR1 DFQATT, CDR2 SNEGSKA (reference sequence). This CDR3 contains 12 residues. The CDR3 spells CSAIEDYYGYTF. CDR3 DNA: TGCAGTGCTATAGAGGACTACTATGGCTACACCTTC.

The chain links TRBV25-1 to TRBJ2-2, with D unresolved. The V end was cut by 6 bases, the J end by 6 bases, with 11 bases between. This CDR3 is 13 amino acids long. The germline CDR1 and CDR2 sequences are MGHDK and SYGVNS. Here the CDR3 DNA reads TGTGCCAGCAGGGCCTCTCCCGCCGGGGAGCTGTTTTTT. This encodes CASRASPAGELFF.

This clonotype was counted between two and nine times. The chain has TRBV4-3 and TRBJ2-1, with 9 bases that match TRBD2. Germline V CDR1 and CDR2: LGHNA, YSLEER. The CDR3 totals 16 residues. The V and J ends lost 0 bases and 7 bases, in that order; junction bases with no gene match: 7. CDR3 sequence reads: CASSQEVSGRQNEQFF. The CDR3 DNA reads as TGCGCCAGCAGCCAAGAAGTAAGCGGGAGGCAAAATGAGCAGTTCTTC.

Only a few counts were recorded for this clonotype. CDR3 amino acids: CASSTTVNTEAFF. The CDR3 DNA sequence: TGTGCCAGCAGTACAACAGTGAACACTGAAGCTTTCTTT. The V and J genes are TRBV6-5 and TRBJ1-1; D is unclear. CDR3 length: 13 residues. Germline CDR1 MNHEY, CDR2 SVGAGI. V gave up 5 bases and J gave up 0 bases, with 7 bases separating them.

The chain carries TRBV3-1 and TRBJ1-5; possible D gene TRBD1, 6 bases. This CDR3 has 15 amino acids. V dropped 1 base and J dropped 0 bases, with 7 bases sitting between them. Germline CDR1 is LGHDT and CDR2 is YNNKEL (reference sequence). The CDR3 nucleotides are TGTGCCAGCAGCCAAGGGGACATTAGCAATCAGCCCCAGCATTTT. This encodes CASSQGDISNQPQHF.

This clonotype was picked up a small number of times. The chain carries TRBV7-8 and TRBJ2-3; D is unresolved. CDR3 length: 14 residues. Germline assignment: CDR1 SGHVS and CDR2 FQNEAQ. V was cut by 3 bases and J by 11 bases, with 18 bases left in between. In DNA form, the CDR3 reads TGTGCCAGCAGCTTGTATGCGGCCAACACAGTGCAGTATTTT. Its translation: CASSLYAANTVQYF.

A single count supports this clonotype. The chain employs TRBV6-5 and TRBJ2-5, with D perhaps TRBD1 or TRBD2 (5 bases each). The CDR3 contains 15 residues. The germline gives CDR1 MNHEY, CDR2 SVGAGI. The germline V and J ends were trimmed by 2 bases and 5 bases, with 15 bases remaining between them. CDR3 in amino acids: CASSYPPGPGETQYF. The CDR3 DNA is TGTGCCAGCAGTTACCCCCCGGGGCCCGGGGAGACCCAGTACTTC.

The V call is TRBV5-5, the J call TRBJ2-3; TRBD2 matches at 10 bases. Germline CDR1 is SGHKS and CDR2 is YYEKEE (reference sequence). CDR3 size: 15 residues. The J segment lost 2 bases and the V segment lost 5 bases, leaving 5 bases of the junction unmatched. CDR3 protein: CASRYGLAATDTQYF. The CDR3 DNA follows: TGTGCCAGCAGATACGGACTAGCGGCCACAGATACGCAGTATTTT.

This clonotype was counted only a few times. The chain links TRBV29-1 to TRBJ2-1; 8 nucleotides match TRBD2. CDR3 length equals 15 residues. Germline CDR1 is SQVTM and CDR2 is ANQGSEA. V shed 4 bases and J 2 bases; nucleotides not matched to a gene: 7. In nucleotides, the CDR3 is TGCAGCGTTGTGGCGGGAGGCCCGACCTACAATGAGCAGTTCTTC. It is translated as CSVVAGGPTYNEQFF.

This chain joins TRBV3-1 and TRBJ1-1; D not resolved. Germline assignment: CDR1 LGHDT and CDR2 YNNKEL (reference sequence). Trimming removed 1 base at V and 0 bases at J, with 6 bases between. The CDR3 spans 14 residues. The CDR3 DNA reads as TGTGCCAGCAGCCAAGCAGGAGTGAACACTGAAGCTTTCTTT. Amino acids: CASSQAGVNTEAFF.

In this sample, this clonotype turned up a few times. The chain uses TRBV6-5 and TRBJ2-2; TRBD1 agrees at 7 bases. Trimming cost V 2 bases and J 4 bases; bases outside gene matches: 10. Germline CDR1 is MNHEY and CDR2 is SVGAGI. The CDR3 contains 17 residues. The CDR3 DNA sequence: TGTGCCAGCAGTTACCCTATGGGGACAGCCGGCACCGGGGAGCTGTTTTTT. Translating gives CASSYPMGTAGTGELFF.

This clonotype was counted once. The J gene is TRBJ1-5, the V gene TRBV27, with no clear D. V lost 2 bases and J lost 5, with 7 bases in between. The CDR3 is 13 residues long. Germline lookup yields CDR1 MNHEY and CDR2 SMNVEV (reference sequence). The CDR3 region has the DNA TGTGCCAGCAGTTTACAGTATGATCAGCCCCAGCATTTT. This codes for CASSLQYDQPQHF.

This chain links TRBV3-1 with TRBJ1-6; D is unclear. The V gene lost 6 bases and the J gene lost 10 bases, with 16 bases spanning the gap. Germline V lookup: CDR1 LGHDT, CDR2 YNNKEL (reference sequence). This CDR3 is built from 14 residues. CDR3 in DNA: TGTGCCAGCAGTCAGGAGAGTAGAAGCTCACCCCTCCACTTT. It yields the protein CASSQESRSSPLHF. Complete variable domain (other parts from reference TRBV3-1 and TRBJ1-6): DTAVSQTPKYLVTQMGNDKSIKCEQNLGHDTMYWYKQDSKKFLKIMFSYNNKELIINETVPNRFSPKSPDKAHLNLHINSLELGDSAVYFCASSQESRSSPLHFGNGTRLTVT.

The sample holds a few counts of this clonotype. The V gene is TRBV7-2, the J gene TRBJ1-6; no firm D call. The CDR3 spans 10 residues. The germline V gene encodes CDR1 SGHTA and CDR2 FQGNSA. Between the trimmed V and J ends, which lost 5 bases and 14 bases, there was a span of 7 bases. This chain's CDR3 is CASSLGTLHF. The CDR3 bases are TGTGCCAGCAGCCTAGGGACCCTCCACTTT.